This entry describes one TCR beta chain. As yet, its antigen is unknown. This may be a read error: a much more frequent sequence differs by one nucleotide. The entry originates in a study of blood T cells in healthy people across ages. Sample-barcoded 5' priming and a J-beta primer mix drove a second PCR of about 6 to 12 cycles. MiXCR was run by TCRdb on the 5' RACE reads, yielding one entry per CDR3 protein. The sample contains 850,000 to 1,300,000 distinct CDR3 sequences, 45% of which appear only once. V gave up 4 bases and J gave up 0 bases, with 7 bases separating them. This CDR3 region has 15 residues. CDR1 is MNHEY, CDR2 SMNVEV, per germline (reference sequence). Findings of the study overall: Older age coincided with a roughly linear decline in TCR beta diversity per million T cells. The study regarded diversity estimates from one million T cells as underestimates. Diversity was higher, and naive CD4+ cells more numerous, in long-lived donors than in aged donors.

Material for sequencing was blood. The V and J genes are TRBV27 and TRBJ2-6; D is unresolved. The TCR originated in a woman aged 55-70 years in good health. The CDR3 region is CASSSRVSGANVLTF. The CDR3 DNA sequence: TGTGCCAGCAGTTCACGGGTCTCTGGGGCCAACGTCCTGACTTTC. The whole variable domain, filled in from reference TRBV27 and TRBJ2-6, reads EAQVTQNPRYLITVTGKKLTVTCSQNMNHEYMSWYRQDPGLGLRQIYYSMNVEVTDKGDVPEGYKVSRKEKRNFPLILESPSPNQTSLYFCASSSRVSGANVLTFGAGSRLTVL.